Listed below are T cell receptor beta chains from one sample, sequenced in a study of T cells in Graves' hyperthyroidism and ophthalmopathy. Each CDR3 protein gets one entry after TCRdb re-called the multiplex PCR reads with MiXCR. The data contain under 400,000 distinct CDR3 sequences, roughly 23% of them seen just once; the ten biggest clones take up around 45%. Sequencing was done on a sample of blood. These receptors were taken from a woman aged 50 to 60 with Graves' hyperthyroidism. CDR3s include the opening cysteine and the closing phenylalanine or tryptophan. The order of the fields is D gene, clone size, V gene, J gene, CDR3 protein, CDR3 DNA. A D gene is named only where the DNA matches it firmly. Clone size is shown for a subset of rows, as once, few, many or a class of expanded clone.

>-|many|TRBV2|TRBJ2-7
CASSETAGSYEQYF
TGTGCCAGCAGTGAGACGGCCGGATCCTACGAGCAGTACTTC
>-|many|TRBV7-9|TRBJ1-2
CASSQDSGGYTF
TGTGCCAGCAGCCAGGACAGCGGGGGCTACACCTTC
>TRBD1|-|TRBV20-1|TRBJ1-1
CSARDLAPGGDEAFF
TGCAGTGCTAGAGATCTGGCCCCAGGGGGTGATGAAGCTTTCTTT
>-|once|TRBV20-1|TRBJ2-1
CSALTSYDEQFF
TGCAGTGCTCTAACGTCCTACGATGAGCAGTTCTTC
>-|-|TRBV7-9|TRBJ1-5
CASSWDKGGQPQHF
TGTGCCAGCAGCTGGGACAAAGGAGGACAGCCCCAGCATTTT
>-|-|TRBV28|TRBJ1-1
CASSLEGHGTEAFF
TGTGCCAGCAGCCTCGAAGGGCACGGCACTGAAGCTTTCTTT
>TRBD1|many|TRBV2|TRBJ1-1
CASSELGTAKAFF
TGTGCCAGCAGTGAACTCGGGACAGCCAAAGCTTTCTTT
>-|many|TRBV5-1|TRBJ2-7
CASSWEGGPSYEQYF
TGCGCCAGCAGCTGGGAGGGGGGGCCGTCCTACGAGCAGTACTTC
>-|many|TRBV13|TRBJ1-1
CASSTRHLNTEAFF
TGTGCCAGCAGCACCCGACACCTGAACACTGAAGCTTTCTTT
>-|-|TRBV7-9|TRBJ1-5
CASSLGGTSGQPQHF
TGTGCCAGCAGCTTAGGGGGGACGTCAGGGCAGCCCCAGCATTTT